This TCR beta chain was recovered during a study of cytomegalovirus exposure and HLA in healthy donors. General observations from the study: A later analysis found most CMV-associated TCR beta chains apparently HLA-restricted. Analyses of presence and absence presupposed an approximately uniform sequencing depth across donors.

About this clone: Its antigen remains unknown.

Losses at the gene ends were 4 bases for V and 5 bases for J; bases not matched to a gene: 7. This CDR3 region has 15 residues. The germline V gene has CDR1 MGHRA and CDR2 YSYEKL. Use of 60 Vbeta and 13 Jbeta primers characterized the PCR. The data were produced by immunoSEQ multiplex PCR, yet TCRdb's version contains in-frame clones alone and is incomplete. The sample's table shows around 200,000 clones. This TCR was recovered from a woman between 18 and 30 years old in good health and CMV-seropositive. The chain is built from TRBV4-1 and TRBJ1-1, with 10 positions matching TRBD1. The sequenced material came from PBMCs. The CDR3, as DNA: TGCGCCAGCAGCCCGACAGGGGGCGGGAGGACTGAAGCTTTCTTT. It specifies CASSPTGGGRTEAFF.